A selection of T cell receptor beta chains follows, all from one sample in a study of spatial heterogeneity in lung cancer. Each CDR3 protein is one row after TCRdb ran MiXCR on the 5' RACE reads. The sample yields 20,000 to 30,000 distinct CDR3 sequences, roughly 10% seen once. This sample comprised lung tumor tissue, obtained at surgery. These receptors originate from a male donor with early-stage non-small cell lung cancer. CDR3s include the opening cysteine and the closing phenylalanine or tryptophan. Each record gives: V gene, D gene, clone size, J gene, CDR3 DNA, CDR3 protein. The D gene is left open where the match is weak. Only some rows state a clone size, as once, few, many or a class for expanded clones.

TRBV7-9,-,many,TRBJ2-6,TGTGCCAGCAGCTTAGTTCAGGGCTCTGGGGCCAACGTCCTGACTTTC,CASSLVQGSGANVLTF
TRBV29-1,-,many,TRBJ2-7,TGCAGCGTTGCACAGAGTACCTACGAGCAGTACTTC,CSVAQSTYEQYF
TRBV10-3,-,many,TRBJ2-2,TGTGCCATCGGGACGGGGAACACCGGGGAGCTGTTTTTT,CAIGTGNTGELFF
TRBV4-3,TRBD2,few,TRBJ2-1,TGCGCCAGCAGCCAAGGGGCTAGCGGGAGCTCCTACAATGAGCAGTTCTTC,CASSQGASGSSYNEQFF
TRBV19,-,medium-sized,TRBJ1-5,TGTGCCAGTACACGGAAGGGAGACTATAGCAATCAGCCCCAGCATTTT,CASTRKGDYSNQPQHF
TRBV5-1,TRBD2,many,TRBJ2-3,TGCGCCAGCGCGGGGGGCACAGATACGCAGTATTTT,CASAGGTDTQYF
TRBV19,TRBD1,-,TRBJ2-2,TGTGCCAGTAGACGGACAGGACAGACCGGGGAGCTGTTTTTT,CASRRTGQTGELFF
TRBV7-2,TRBD1,few,TRBJ2-7,TGTGCCAGCAGCTTCAAACGGACAGGGAAGGGAGAGCAGTACTTC,CASSFKRTGKGEQYF
TRBV9,-,medium-sized,TRBJ1-1,TGTGCCAGCAGCCGAGCGGGGGTCGGCACTGAAGCTTTCTTT,CASSRAGVGTEAFF
TRBV24-1,-,medium-sized,TRBJ2-5,TGTGCCACCAGTGACCCCCGGGCCCTGCAAGAGACCCAGTACTTC,CATSDPRALQETQYF
TRBV28,-,medium-sized,TRBJ1-4,TGTGCCAGCAGTTTACCGGCGGTGGGTGAAAAACTGTTTTTT,CASSLPAVGEKLFF
TRBV7-2,TRBD1,few,TRBJ1-4,TGTGCCAGCAGCCTCATCCCGGGACAGGGAGGGGAAAAACTGTTTTTT,CASSLIPGQGGEKLFF
TRBV7-8,-,many,TRBJ2-6,TGTGCCAGCAGTCAAGCAGGTTTTACATCCGGTGGGGCCAACGTCCTGACTTTC,CASSQAGFTSGGANVLTF
TRBV5-1,TRBD1,many,TRBJ1-2,TGCGCCAGCAGCTCTTTACAGGGGGCTTATGGCTACACCTTC,CASSSLQGAYGYTF